Included here is one T cell receptor beta chain sequence, with context. This record belongs to a study of blood T cell repertoires in COVID-19. In the source study's methods: The authors estimated nucleated cell counts from reference gene primer amplification. Libraries were prepared by immunoSEQ multiplex PCR; TCRdb keeps only in-frame clonotypes and omits some of them. D and trimming were read from the DNA, whereas the V and J calls and clone size are those reported in that table. The sample shows some 160,000 clones, roughly 84% of them seen only once. The sequence was collected from a man aged 65 to 85 with active or convalescent COVID-19. The material sequenced was peripheral blood.

CDR3 protein: CASSSRAERNEKLFF. DNA for the CDR3: TGCGCCAGCAGCTCCCGCGCGGAAAGGAATGAAAAACTGTTTTTT. This rearrangement joins TRBV4-3 to TRBJ1-4, with D unclear. Germline V gene lookup returns CDR1 LGHNA and CDR2 YSLEER. This CDR3 region has 15 residues. V was cut by 5 bases and J by 5 bases, with 15 bases left in between.